These 21 T cell receptor beta chains originate from one sample sequenced in a study of blood T cell repertoires in COVID-19. The protocol was immunoSEQ multiplex PCR, while the TCRdb copy is restricted to in-frame clones and leaves out a portion. The repertoire includes about 80,000 clones, around 90% of them detected once, and 4.8% sits in the top ten. The source material was peripheral blood. These receptors were taken from a woman older than 75 with acute or convalescent COVID-19.

The chain is built from TRBV6-6 and TRBJ2-2; D is undetermined. V lost 5 bases and J 1 base, leaving 8 bases between the germline ends. This CDR3 has 14 amino acids. The germline V gene has CDR1 MNHNY and CDR2 SVGAGI (reference sequence). CDR3 DNA: TGTGCCAGCAGTACAACACAGAACACCGGGGAGCTGTTTTTT. This gives the protein CASSTTQNTGELFF.

The chain carries TRBV4-3 and TRBJ2-1; possibly TRBD1 for D (6 bases). CDR1 and CDR2 (germline): LGHNA, YSLEER. This CDR3 has 14 residues. V was clipped by 5 bases and J by 6 bases, with 14 bases between them. CDR3: CASSDRTVRNEQFF. The CDR3 coding sequence is TGCGCCAGCAGCGACAGGACAGTACGCAATGAGCAGTTCTTC.

The chain joins TRBV12-5 to TRBJ2-1, with 8 positions matching TRBD2. The V gene end was trimmed by 7 bases and the J gene end by 6 bases; junction bases not matched to a gene: 11. This CDR3 has 15 residues. Germline V lookup: CDR1 LGHNT, CDR2 FRNRAP. CDR3 DNA: TGTGCTAGTGTTCTCGGGACTAGTCCCCCCAATGAGCAGTTCTTC. This translates into CASVLGTSPPNEQFF.

The chain joins TRBV5-1 to TRBJ2-1; 8 bases are a match to TRBD2. Trimming cost V 4 bases and J 5 bases; bases outside gene matches: 8. The CDR3 length is 15 residues. Germline loops: CDR1 SGHRS, CDR2 YFSETQ. The CDR3 bases are TGCGCCAGCAGCCCGCTAGCGGGTTCTAACAATGAGCAGTTCTTC. Translating gives CASSPLAGSNNEQFF.

This CDR3 reads CAIGSSGIDNEQFF. CDR3 nucleotides: TGTGCCATTGGATCTAGCGGGATCGATAATGAGCAGTTCTTC. The chain is built from TRBV25-1 and TRBJ2-1; 9 nucleotides agree with TRBD2. In germline, CDR1 is MGHDK, CDR2 SYGVNS. J gave up 7 bases and V 10 bases, and 11 bases lay outside the gene matches. This CDR3 spans 14 amino acids.

This rearrangement joins TRBV5-1 to TRBJ1-1; no clear D. V was pared by 4 bases and J by 4 bases, with 14 bases between. Germline V gene data show CDR1 as SGHRS and CDR2 as YFSETQ. CDR3 size: 14 residues. In nucleotides, the CDR3 is TGCGCCAGCAGCCCTCAGGTCTTCGGCACTGAAGCTTTCTTT. Translated, it gives CASSPQVFGTEAFF.

The chain joins TRBV12-3 or TRBV12-4 to TRBJ1-2, with TRBD1 identical over 8 bases. The CDR3 is 13 amino acids. The junction had 6 bases not matched to a gene; V was cut back by 6 bases and J by 6 bases. Here the CDR3 DNA reads TGTGCCAGCAGGCCCGGGACAGGTCATGGCTACACCTTC. This translates into CASRPGTGHGYTF.

The V gene is TRBV2, the J gene TRBJ2-1, with 11 positions matching TRBD2. The V segment lost 7 bases and the J segment 6 bases; nucleotides outside the gene matches: 11. Germline V gene data show CDR1 as SNHLY and CDR2 as FYNNEI. There are 16 residues in the CDR3. The CDR3, as DNA: TGTGCCAGCACCAAAGGGGGGACTAGCGGTACCAATGAGCAGTTCTTC. Its protein is CASTKGGTSGTNEQFF. Looking up the rest from reference TRBV2 and TRBJ2-1 gives the full variable domain: EPEVTQTPSHQVTQMGQEVILRCVPISNHLYFYWYRQILGQKVEFLVSFYNNEISEKSEIFDDQFSVERPDGSNFTLKIRSTKLEDSAMYFCASTKGGTSGTNEQFFGPGTRLTVL.

This chain uses TRBV25-1 with TRBJ2-5; D is uncertain. The germline V gene encodes CDR1 MGHDK and CDR2 SYGVNS. Trimming took 2 bases from V and 5 from J, leaving 15 bases between them. CDR3 length: 15 residues. CDR3: CASSETAPRRETQYF. CDR3 bases: TGTGCCAGCAGTGAAACAGCTCCCAGACGGGAGACCCAGTACTTC.

The chain combines TRBV19 with TRBJ2-2, with 15 bases aligning to TRBD2. The CDR3 is made up of 15 amino acids. Unmatched junction bases numbered 9, after V lost 9 bases and J lost 10 bases. The germline V gene encodes CDR1 LNHDA and CDR2 SQIVND (reference sequence). The CDR3 sequence is CASKGGLAGGVELFF. DNA for the CDR3: TGTGCCAGCAAGGGCGGACTAGCGGGAGGGGTGGAGCTGTTTTTT.

The V and J genes are TRBV5-6 and TRBJ2-7; 13 bases line up with TRBD2. The germline CDR1 and CDR2 sequences are SGHDT and YYEEEE. CDR3 length: 12 residues. J was trimmed by 10 bases and V by 3 bases; bases with no gene match: 1. The CDR3 DNA sequence: TGTGCCAGCAGCTGGGGACTAGCGGGACAGTACTTC. It translates to CASSWGLAGQYF.

The CDR3 DNA sequence: TGTGCCAGCAGTGATCAAGTCACCTTTACGGACACTGAAGCTTTCTTT. Amino acids: CASSDQVTFTDTEAFF. The chain couples TRBV6-1 to TRBJ1-1; D not certain. This CDR3 has 16 amino acids. CDR1 and CDR2 (germline): MNHNS, SASEGT. V was cut by 3 bases and J by 3 bases, with 17 bases left in between.

This chain links TRBV25-1 with TRBJ1-2, with a tentative D call TRBD1 (5 bases). The V end lost 3 bases, the J end lost 8 bases, and 13 bases lay between the germline ends. There are 13 residues in the CDR3. Per germline, CDR1 MGHDK and CDR2 SYGVNS. CDR3 loop: CASSDRVTSGYTF. CDR3 nucleotides: TGTGCCAGCAGTGACAGGGTTACTAGCGGCTACACCTTC.

This clone was observed a few times. The J gene is TRBJ2-1, the V gene TRBV9; TRBD1 agrees at 7 bases. Germline V gives CDR1 SGDLS, CDR2 YYNGEE. The V and J ends lost 5 bases and 9 bases, in that order; junction bases with no gene match: 8. The CDR3 is 13 residues long. The CDR3 nucleotides are TGTGCCAGCAGGACAGGGACCGCCGGTGAGCAGTTCTTC. Protein product: CASRTGTAGEQFF. The complete variable domain, with remaining parts taken from reference TRBV9 and TRBJ2-1, reads DSGVTQTPKHLITATGQRVTLRCSPRSGDLSVYWYQQSLDQGLQFLIQYYNGEERAKGNILERFSAQQFPDLHSELNLSSLELGDSALYFCASRTGTAGEQFFGPGTRLTVL.

This chain connects TRBV15 to TRBJ2-3, with D perhaps TRBD1 (6 bases). The V end was cut by 0 bases, the J end by 5 bases, with 9 bases between. This CDR3 comprises 14 residues. Looked up from germline, CDR1 is LNHNV and CDR2 is YYDKDF (reference sequence). The CDR3 sequence: CATSRDQGQDTQYF. CDR3 DNA sequence: TGTGCCACCAGCAGAGATCAGGGGCAAGATACGCAGTATTTT.

The rearrangement uses TRBV6-5 and TRBJ2-1; 10 positions agree with TRBD2. V shed 6 bases, J shed 8 bases, and the junction held 10 bases outside the gene matches. Germline V gene lookup returns CDR1 MNHEY and CDR2 SVGAGI. CDR3 length: 15 residues. The DNA of the CDR3 is TGTGCCAGCAGACTCCTAGCGGGAGTGGTGGATGAGCAGTTCTTC. It is translated as CASRLLAGVVDEQFF.

The chain links TRBV14 to TRBJ1-1, with D hard to call. The V gene's germline CDR1 is SGHDN and CDR2 FVKESK. This CDR3 comprises 14 residues. Deletions cut 2 bases from V and 5 bases from J, with 12 bases between. CDR3 nucleotides: TGTGCCAGCAGCCAACACCAGTCCAGTACTGAAGCTTTCTTT. Translating gives CASSQHQSSTEAFF.

Turning to this clone: One junction end disagrees with the germline gene, perhaps due to a read error. This chain links TRBV5-4 with TRBJ1-1; maybe TRBD1 (5 bases). The germline gives CDR1 SGHNT, CDR2 YYREEE (reference sequence). This CDR3 spans 14 amino acids. CDR3 sequence: CASTLGLSNTEAFF. DNA for the CDR3: TGTGCCAGCACCTTGGGACTCTCGAACACTGAAGCTTTCTTT.

The CDR3, as DNA: TGCGCCAGCAGCTCGCTAGCGGGACGCTACAATGAGCAGTTCTTC. It is translated as CASSSLAGRYNEQFF. The V and J genes are TRBV5-1 and TRBJ2-1; 9 nucleotides agree with TRBD2. The germline gives CDR1 SGHRS, CDR2 YFSETQ. Trimming removed 3 bases from V and 3 bases from J; junction bases left unmatched: 4. CDR3 length equals 15 residues.

The chain employs TRBV7-9 and TRBJ1-2; D not certain. Trimming took 1 base from V and 2 from J, leaving 17 bases between them. This CDR3 has 17 amino acids. The germline gives CDR1 SEHNR, CDR2 FQNEAQ (reference sequence). CDR3 loop: CASSLDGSGGRNYGYTF. The CDR3 DNA reads TGTGCCAGCAGCTTAGACGGATCGGGAGGACGGAACTATGGCTACACCTTC.

The chain joins TRBV9 to TRBJ2-2; tentatively, D is TRBD2 (6 bases). V lost 3 bases, J lost 1 base, and 10 bases lay in between. The CDR3 spans 15 residues. Germline CDR1 reads SGDLS; CDR2 reads YYNGEE. DNA for the CDR3: TGTGCCAGCAGCGGGCTGGGGGGGAACACCGGGGAGCTGTTTTTT. Translation: CASSGLGGNTGELFF.